The present TCR beta chain was sequenced within a study of blood T cell repertoires in COVID-19. Background on the study: PBMCs, B-cell-depleted T cells, or T cells were the source of the cDNA or gDNA that made up the material.

V lost 5 bases and J lost 6, with 19 bases in between. The CDR3 runs 15 residues. Germline CDR1 SEHNR, CDR2 FQNEAQ (reference sequence). Authors' processing steps: Estimated nucleated cell counts came from reference gene primer amplification. Here immunoSEQ multiplex PCR was the method, and the copy in TCRdb shows in-frame clones only, minus some. The DNA was the basis for D and trimming; V, J and clone size are from that table. The top ten hold about 8% of the sample, which has under 250,000 clones, roughly 86% seen once. The TCR sequence derives from a woman aged 45-59 years with active or convalescent COVID-19. The chain is built from TRBV7-9 and TRBJ1-1; a weak D match, TRBD1 (6 bases). The sample was peripheral blood. The CDR3 sequence: CASSPTGAAGPEAFF. The DNA of the CDR3 is TGTGCCAGCAGCCCCACGGGGGCAGCGGGACCTGAAGCTTTCTTT.